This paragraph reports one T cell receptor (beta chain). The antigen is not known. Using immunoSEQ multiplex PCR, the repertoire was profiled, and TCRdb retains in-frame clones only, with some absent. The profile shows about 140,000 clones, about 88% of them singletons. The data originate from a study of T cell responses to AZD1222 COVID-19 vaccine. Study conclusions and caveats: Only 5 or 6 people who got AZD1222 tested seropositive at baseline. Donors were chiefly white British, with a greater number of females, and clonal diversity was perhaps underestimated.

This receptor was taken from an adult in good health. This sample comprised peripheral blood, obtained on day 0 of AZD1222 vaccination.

CDR3 amino acids: CASSQVNRGGEQFF. CDR3 coding DNA: TGCGCCAGCAGCCAAGTTAACAGGGGTGGAGAGCAGTTCTTC. The gene calls are TRBV4-1 and TRBJ2-1, with 7 bases lining up with TRBD1. The CDR3 covers 14 residues. V lost 1 base and J lost 10; bases outside the gene matches: 7. Germline V CDR1 and CDR2: MGHRA, YSYEKL.